The 28 T cell receptor beta chains listed next were all sequenced from one sample in a study of beta chain features in type 1 diabetes (dated by TCRdb to the late 2010s). The library was prepared using the immunoSEQ multiplex PCR assay. All of the isolated RNA was reverse transcribed with the High Capacity cDNA Reverse Transcription Kit, so expressed TCRB transcripts were sequenced. Drawn from immuneACCESS, this table holds only the in-frame rearrangements with V and J called that TCRdb kept. Clones are partly lost; checked studies trace under half to an unresolved V gene and leave the rest unexplained. This sample holds some 350,000 clones; approximately 15% were observed only once. 0.015% of the sample comes from the top ten. These TCRs are of unknown antigen specificity. The paper's findings and limits, for the study overall: Type 1 diabetes patients showed a moderate but significant shortening of TCRB CDR3 length in all four CD4+ subsets.

The sequencing sample was made of naive CD4+ T cells from blood. The cell subset or site label corresponds to: true naive CD4+ T cells. The receptors were gathered from a woman younger than 30 with type 1 diabetes.

This clone occurred many times. The chain joins TRBV29-1 to TRBJ2-6; no clear D. Trimming shortened V by 7 bases and J by 4 bases, and 14 bases separated the two germline ends. Germline CDR1 SQVTM, CDR2 ANQGSEA. This CDR3 has 14 residues. The CDR3 DNA reads as TGCAGCGCCCTCCTATCCCCGGGGGCCAACGTCCTGACTTTC. It yields the protein CSALLSPGANVLTF. Using reference TRBV29-1 and TRBJ2-6 for the parts outside the CDR3, the full variable domain is SAVISQKPSRDICQRGTSLTIQCQVDSQVTMMFWYRQQPGQSLTLIATANQGSEATYESGFVIDKFPISRPNLTFSTLTVSNMSPEDSSIYLCSALLSPGANVLTFGAGSRLTVL.

This rearrangement joins TRBV29-1 to TRBJ1-1; no definite D call. CDR1 SQVTM and CDR2 ANQGSEA come from the germline V gene. The CDR3 is 13 residues long. Trimming pared 3 bases from V and 2 bases from J, leaving 10 bases between. The CDR3 spells CSVDMGRNTEAFF. DNA of the CDR3: TGCAGCGTTGACATGGGCCGTAACACTGAAGCTTTCTTT.

This chain joins TRBV7-2 and TRBJ1-3; 11 bases are a match to TRBD1. Germline-derived CDR1 and CDR2 are SGHTA and FQGNSA. J lost 0 bases, V lost 3 bases, and 1 base had no gene match. The CDR3 is 16 residues long. CDR3 nucleotides: TGTGCCAGCAGCTTTGGGACAGGGGGCTCTGGAAACACCATATATTTT. It translates to CASSFGTGGSGNTIYF.

The gene calls are TRBV30 and TRBJ1-1; D remains ambiguous. This CDR3 comprises 12 residues. V lost 1 base, J lost 8 bases, and 11 bases lay in between. Per the germline V gene, CDR1 is GTSNPN and CDR2 is SVGIG (reference sequence). The CDR3 sequence: CAWSAMSLEAFF. The CDR3 DNA sequence: TGTGCCTGGAGTGCAATGAGCTTAGAAGCTTTCTTT.

The V and J genes are TRBV15 and TRBJ2-1; the match to TRBD2 covers 11 bases. The junction had 4 bases not matched to a gene; V was cut back by 0 bases and J by 6 bases. Looked up from germline, CDR1 is LNHNV and CDR2 is YYDKDF (reference sequence). CDR3 length equals 16 residues. DNA for the CDR3: TGTGCCACCAGCAGAGACATAGCGGGAGGGCTCAATGAGCAGTTCTTC. It yields the protein CATSRDIAGGLNEQFF.

The chain recombines TRBV28 with TRBJ2-1, with D possibly matching TRBD2 (6 bases). V lost 5 bases to trimming and J lost 0 bases, with 14 bases between them. The germline V gene has CDR1 MDHEN and CDR2 SYDVKM. CDR3 size: 16 residues. The CDR3 reads CASSDLSSGSYNEQFF. DNA for the CDR3: TGTGCCAGCAGTGACCTGAGTAGCGGCTCCTACAATGAGCAGTTCTTC.

The chain combines TRBV11-2 with TRBJ2-7, with 7 bases identical to TRBD2. The V gene end was trimmed by 5 bases and the J gene end by 3 bases; junction bases not matched to a gene: 22. CDR1 is SGHAT and CDR2 is FQNNGV in the germline V gene. This CDR3 is built from 19 residues. The CDR3 coding sequence is TGTGCCAGCAGCCTCGGCCGCCCCTCTAGCGGAAATCGACACTACGAGCAGTACGTC. Translated, it gives CASSLGRPSSGNRHYEQYV.

This clone came up a few times. J is TRBJ1-2 and V is TRBV27; D gene ambiguous. CDR3 length equals 11 residues. The ends were cut back, 6 bases at V and 5 bases at J, with 7 bases in the middle. Germline values: CDR1 MNHEY, CDR2 SMNVEV (reference sequence). CDR3 amino acids: CASRSEYGYTF. CDR3 sequence (DNA): TGTGCCAGCAGATCCGAGTATGGCTACACCTTC.

This clone was counted between two and nine times. The gene calls are TRBV19 and TRBJ2-7; 7 bases map to TRBD2. The ends lost 2 bases at V and 3 bases at J; junction bases unmatched: 4. Germline CDR1 is LNHDA and CDR2 is SQIVND (reference sequence). This CDR3 contains 14 residues. The CDR3 spells CASSISGTHYEQYF. The DNA for the CDR3 is TGTGCCAGTAGTATAAGCGGGACCCACTACGAGCAGTACTTC.

This clone was detected a few times. V usage is TRBV30 and J usage is TRBJ2-2; TRBD1 matches at 8 bases. This CDR3 is built from 13 residues. Germline V gene data show CDR1 as GTSNPN and CDR2 as SVGIG (reference sequence). V lost 1 base and J lost 5; bases outside the gene matches: 0. In DNA, the CDR3 is TGTGCCTGGAGTGGACAGGGGACCGGGGAGCTGTTTTTT. It is translated as CAWSGQGTGELFF.

This clone has just a few counts. The CDR3: CASSRDSYTGELFF. The CDR3, as DNA: TGTGCCAGCAGCCGGGACAGTTACACCGGGGAGCTGTTTTTT. V and J are TRBV2 and TRBJ2-2; 7 nucleotides agree with TRBD1. The germline gives CDR1 SNHLY, CDR2 FYNNEI. Trimming cost V 6 bases and J 3 bases; bases outside gene matches: 4. The CDR3 runs 14 residues.

V is TRBV29-1 and J is TRBJ1-4; perhaps TRBD1 as D (5 bases). The V and J ends lost 4 bases and 0 bases respectively, with 6 bases between them. The germline gives CDR1 SQVTM, CDR2 ANQGSEA. The CDR3 has 13 amino acids. CDR3 region: CSVGGATNEKLFF. The CDR3 DNA sequence: TGCAGCGTTGGGGGGGCAACTAATGAAAAACTGTTTTTT.

The rearrangement joins TRBV30 to TRBJ1-4; 8 bases are a match to TRBD1. After removal of 5 bases from V and 8 bases from J, the junction contained 4 bases not matched to a gene. Looked up from germline, CDR1 is GTSNPN and CDR2 is SVGIG (reference sequence). The CDR3 has 12 residues. Here the CDR3 reads CAWATGGEKLFF. The CDR3 nucleotides are TGTGCCTGGGCCACAGGGGGGGAAAAACTGTTTTTT.

CDR3 region: CASSPYVPAGNEQFF. DNA of the CDR3: TGTGCCAGCAGTCCCTACGTTCCCGCGGGGAATGAGCAGTTCTTC. The genes are TRBV6-5 and TRBJ2-1, with TRBD2 as a possible D gene (6 bases). Germline V lookup: CDR1 MNHEY, CDR2 SVGAGI. The CDR3 sequence is 15 residues long. Trimming pared 5 bases from V and 7 bases from J, leaving 18 bases between.

This clone was observed a handful of times. The chain links TRBV4-3 to TRBJ2-3, with 9 bases lining up with TRBD2. The CDR3 is 19 amino acids. The V gene end was trimmed by 0 bases and the J gene end by 5 bases; junction bases not matched to a gene: 15. Germline V gene sequence: CDR1 LGHNA, CDR2 YSLEER. CDR3: CASSQDYGPGLAGGDTQYF. The DNA for the CDR3 is TGCGCCAGCAGCCAAGATTACGGACCGGGACTAGCAGGGGGAGATACGCAGTATTTT.

The chain joins TRBV30 to TRBJ2-7; no clear D gene. The CDR3 is 12 residues long. Germline lookup yields CDR1 GTSNPN and CDR2 SVGIG (reference sequence). Trimming left V 2 bases short and J 2 bases short, with 7 bases between. In nucleotides, the CDR3 is TGTGCCTGGAGTCTTCCGGCCTACGAGCAGTACTTC. This sequence encodes CAWSLPAYEQYF.

The chain joins TRBV15 to TRBJ2-1; the D gene is possibly TRBD1 (5 bases). V lost 0 bases and J lost 12, with 15 bases in between. The CDR3 is made up of 14 amino acids. Per the germline V gene, CDR1 is LNHNV and CDR2 is YYDKDF (reference sequence). This CDR3 reads CATSRDQGERAQFF. In DNA, the CDR3 is TGTGCCACCAGCAGAGATCAGGGCGAGCGTGCGCAGTTCTTC.

V is TRBV29-1 and J is TRBJ2-1, with D uncertain. Germline V gene sequence: CDR1 SQVTM, CDR2 ANQGSEA. The V and J ends lost 4 bases and 7 bases respectively, with 11 bases between them. This CDR3 spans 12 amino acids. In nucleotides, the CDR3 is TGCAGCGTTGCCCGTCAGTATAATGAGCAGTTCTTC. The encoded protein is CSVARQYNEQFF.

This chain connects TRBV7-2 to TRBJ2-2; 13 nucleotides match TRBD2. Germline loops: CDR1 SGHTA, CDR2 FQGNSA. The CDR3 is 16 amino acids. The ends lost 6 bases at V and 8 bases at J; junction bases unmatched: 9. The CDR3 sequence is CASRVPGLAGFGELFF. The CDR3 region has the DNA TGTGCCAGCAGGGTACCGGGACTAGCGGGATTTGGGGAGCTGTTTTTT.

This clone was counted only a few times. V gene TRBV4-3 combines with J gene TRBJ2-3; possible D gene TRBD1, 6 bases. CDR1 and CDR2 (germline): LGHNA, YSLEER. Trimming stripped 1 base from V and 1 base from J, with 12 bases between. The CDR3 contains 16 residues. The CDR3 DNA reads as TGCGCCAGCAGCCAAGGACCGACAGGCCGCACAGATACGCAGTATTTT. It encodes CASSQGPTGRTDTQYF.

In its sample, this clone was seen a few times. The chain joins TRBV30 to TRBJ1-4; D is unclear. Trimming removed 1 base at V and 5 bases at J, with 11 bases between. Germline lookup yields CDR1 GTSNPN and CDR2 SVGIG (reference sequence). CDR3 size: 14 residues. The CDR3 nucleotides read TGTGCCTGGAGTGCCGGGATAGGGAATGAAAAACTGTTTTTT. It specifies CAWSAGIGNEKLFF.

This clone was seen more than once but under ten times. The J gene is TRBJ1-1, the V gene TRBV4-1; 8 bases map to TRBD1. The length of the CDR3 is 16 residues. Germline CDR1 MGHRA, CDR2 YSYEKL. V trimming: 3 bases; J trimming: 5 bases; junction bases outside the gene matches: 11. CDR3 sequence (DNA): TGCGCCAGCAGCCAGGACTTAGGACAGGGCCAGACTGAAGCTTTCTTT. This encodes CASSQDLGQGQTEAFF.

This chain links TRBV5-1 with TRBJ2-1; 10 bases align to TRBD2. CDR1 is SGHRS, CDR2 YFSETQ, per germline. V was clipped by 3 bases and J by 3 bases; unmatched bases: 6. The CDR3 loop spans 16 amino acids. The chain's CDR3 is CASSWEASGSYNEQFF. For the CDR3, the DNA is TGCGCCAGCAGCTGGGAGGCTAGCGGGAGCTACAATGAGCAGTTCTTC.

This clone was counted a few times. This chain connects TRBV7-9 to TRBJ1-4; 7 nucleotides line up with TRBD1. J lost 3 bases, V lost 5 bases, and 6 bases had no gene match. The CDR3 consists of 15 residues. Germline lookup yields CDR1 SEHNR and CDR2 FQNEAQ (reference sequence). The CDR3 DNA reads as TGTGCCAGCAGCCAAGGAAGGGGGCCTAATGAAAAACTGTTTTTT. Amino acid sequence: CASSQGRGPNEKLFF.

There are a few counts of this clone. This chain joins TRBV27 and TRBJ1-5; tentative D call: TRBD1 (5 bases). The CDR3 consists of 14 residues. V was pared by 0 bases and J by 7 bases, with 10 bases between. Germline CDR1 MNHEY, CDR2 SMNVEV (reference sequence). The CDR3: CASSLSSKGQPQHF. CDR3 coding DNA: TGTGCCAGCAGTTTATCTTCTAAGGGGCAGCCCCAGCATTTT.

The chain recombines TRBV28 with TRBJ2-7; 7 bases align to TRBD1. J lost 2 bases, V lost 10 bases, and 5 bases had no gene match. The CDR3 has 12 amino acids. The germline V gene has CDR1 MDHEN and CDR2 SYDVKM. CDR3 coding DNA: TGTGCCACCAACAGGGGCACCTACGAGCAGTACTTC. Its protein product is CATNRGTYEQYF.

J is TRBJ2-2 and V is TRBV9; D is ambiguous. The V gene lost 0 bases and the J gene lost 4 bases, with 4 bases spanning the gap. Germline V gives CDR1 SGDLS, CDR2 YYNGEE. The CDR3 sequence is 13 residues long. The CDR3 DNA sequence: TGTGCCAGCAGCGTAGTAGTCACCGGGGAGCTGTTTTTT. Translating it yields CASSVVVTGELFF.

This clone was detected a few times. The chain combines TRBV19 with TRBJ2-7; 12 positions match TRBD2. J lost 1 base, V lost 7 bases, and 5 bases had no gene match. The CDR3 extends over 15 amino acids. Per the germline V gene, CDR1 is LNHDA and CDR2 is SQIVND (reference sequence). CDR3 residues: CASTPGTSGSYEQYF. As DNA, the CDR3 is TGTGCCAGTACCCCCGGGACTAGCGGGTCCTACGAGCAGTACTTC.